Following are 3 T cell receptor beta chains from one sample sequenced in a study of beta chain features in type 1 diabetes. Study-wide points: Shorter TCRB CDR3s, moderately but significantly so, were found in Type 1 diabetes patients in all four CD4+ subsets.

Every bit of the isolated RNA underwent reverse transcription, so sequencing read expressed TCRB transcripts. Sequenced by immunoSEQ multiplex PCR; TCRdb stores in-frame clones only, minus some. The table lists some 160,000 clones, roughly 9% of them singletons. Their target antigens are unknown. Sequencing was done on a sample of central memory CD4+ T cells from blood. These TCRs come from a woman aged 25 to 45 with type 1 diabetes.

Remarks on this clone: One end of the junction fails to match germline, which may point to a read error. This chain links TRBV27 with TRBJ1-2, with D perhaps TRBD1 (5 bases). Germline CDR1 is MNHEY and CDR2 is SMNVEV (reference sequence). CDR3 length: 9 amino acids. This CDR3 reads CASRSTGYF. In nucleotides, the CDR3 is TGTGCCAGCAGGTCCACAGGTTACTTC.

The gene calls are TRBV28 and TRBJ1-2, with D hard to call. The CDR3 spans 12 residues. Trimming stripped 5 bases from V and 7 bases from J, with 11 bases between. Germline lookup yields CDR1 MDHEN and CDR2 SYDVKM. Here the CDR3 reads CASSTRDFGYTF. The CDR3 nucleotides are TGTGCCAGCAGTACACGGGATTTTGGCTACACCTTC.

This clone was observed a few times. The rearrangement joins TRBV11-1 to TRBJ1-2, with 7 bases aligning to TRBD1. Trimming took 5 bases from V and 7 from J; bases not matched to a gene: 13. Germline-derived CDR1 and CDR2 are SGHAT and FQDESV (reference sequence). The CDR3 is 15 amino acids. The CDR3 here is CASSPGNRGLIGYTF. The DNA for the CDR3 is TGTGCCAGCAGCCCCGGGAACAGGGGTCTGATTGGCTACACCTTC. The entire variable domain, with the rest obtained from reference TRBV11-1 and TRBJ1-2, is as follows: EAEVAQSPRYKITEKSQAVAFWCDPISGHATLYWYRQILGQGPELLVQFQDESVVDDSQLPKDRFSAERLKGVDSTLKIQPAELGDSAMYLCASSPGNRGLIGYTFGSGTRLTVV.